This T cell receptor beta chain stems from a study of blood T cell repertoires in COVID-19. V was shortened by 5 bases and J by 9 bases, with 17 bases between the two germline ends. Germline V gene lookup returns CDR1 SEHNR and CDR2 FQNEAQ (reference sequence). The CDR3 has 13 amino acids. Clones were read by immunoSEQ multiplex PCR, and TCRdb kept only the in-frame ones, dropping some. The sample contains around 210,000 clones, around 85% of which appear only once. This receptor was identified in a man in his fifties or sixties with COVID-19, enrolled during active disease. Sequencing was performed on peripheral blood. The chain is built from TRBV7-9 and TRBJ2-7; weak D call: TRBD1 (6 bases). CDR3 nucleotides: TGTGCCAGCAGCCCAGGGGTGCCGAACGGGCAGTACTTC. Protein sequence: CASSPGVPNGQYF. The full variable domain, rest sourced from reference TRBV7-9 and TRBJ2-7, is DTGVSQNPRHKITKRGQNVTFRCDPISEHNRLYWYRQTLGQGPEFLTYFQNEAQLEKSRLLSDRFSAERPKGSFSTLEIQRTEQGDSAMYLCASSPGVPNGQYFGPGTRLTVT.